This entry concerns a single T cell receptor beta chain. It has no known antigen specificity. This may come from a read error, since a much larger clone is one base off. The data are from a study of T cells in Graves' hyperthyroidism and ophthalmopathy (dated by TCRdb to between 2018 and 2021). At the level of the whole study: Peripheral blood samples were taken at the time of initial diagnosis, prior to any treatment. To identify distinguishing TCR V-J signatures, a discovery cohort of around 100 patients was used, comprising 40 to 45 with Graves' ophthalmopathy and around 57 with stable Graves' hyperthyroidism. Whether ophthalmopathy could be predicted prospectively was tested in an independent validation cohort made up of roughly 19 hyperthyroidism patients plus 17 patients who later progressed to ophthalmopathy. The 75 to 100 discovery patients were randomly split 7:3 into training and test sets. Thyroid tissue and blood T-cell repertoires from several Graves' hyperthyroidism patients were also compared in the study. After sampling, hyperthyroidism patients received methimazole starting at 30 mg daily, and ophthalmopathy patients received high-dose intravenous methylprednisolone. The paper reports TCR Vbeta CDR3 sequencing of about 140 peripheral blood samples: over 40 ophthalmopathy, fewer than 80 hyperthyroidism and around 17 progressor patients.

The CDR3 holds 15 amino acids from the cysteine to the phenylalanine. The retained sequence is limited to the CDR3, 45 bases, with the frame set at the first base. In the germline V gene, CDR1 corresponds to MDHEN and CDR2 to SYDVKM. Ophthalmopathy patients had moderately to severely active disease, with a Clinical Activity Score of 3 or more, a NOSPECS grade of 4 or more, and a disease duration of less than 3 months. Any patient with an uncontrolled infection, another autoimmune disease, pregnancy or lactation was excluded. Diagnoses were based on clinical symptoms, serum thyroxine and TRAb, thyroid ultrasound and orbital computed tomography. Ficoll-Paque density gradient centrifugation was used to isolate PBMCs from under 11 ml of fresh peripheral blood. Total RNA was extracted with Trizol reagent, and quality was checked on an Agilent 2100 Bioanalyzer. The TCR beta CDR3 regions were amplified from RNA transcripts. The first round of RT-PCR for the TCR CDR3 was performed with the HTBI primer set and the Qiagen OneStep RT-PCR kit. Libraries were constructed in a second round of multiplex PCR, after which size selection and purification were performed. Sequencing of the libraries was done on an Illumina HiSeq2000 using paired-end 100 bp reads. On the authors' methods: SOAPnuke was used to process the raw data, throwing out any read that contained adapters or uncalled bases, had a mean Phred below 15, or lacked an exact constant-primer or identifier match. High-quality paired reads were merged using COPE v1.2.5, and each unique nucleotide sequence was defined as a clonotype. Clonotypes were aligned to IMGT TRBV, TRBD and TRBJ reference segments using MiTCR v1.1. The analysis included only V-J combinations with a frequency above 0.0001, which together covered over 98% of the repertoires. The TCS score was defined as the ratio of F50 (clonal expansion) to E x V (chaos), calculated using BLOSUM62-based TCRdist between CDR3 peptides within each V-J. Welch's t-statistics and random forest reduced 450 to 600 V-J features to 13, which were used in a naive Bayes classifier (R e1071). TCRdb trimmed the raw reads at Q25, called clones with MiXCR and kept productive beta chains. One record per CDR3 amino acid sequence lists the most common genes and DNA. It is TCRdb's table, rather than the study itself, that gives the V and J calls and clone size. The sample records roughly 500,000 distinct CDR3 sequences, approximately 23% of which are singletons. The ten largest make up around 54% of the sample.

The paper as a whole reports these results and caveats: Most expanded thyroid clonotypes (frequency above 0.001) were also detected in blood, a finding suggesting that blood repertoires may reflect thyroid immune responses. During validation, the model predicted progression to ophthalmopathy a median of approximately 7 months ahead of onset, with more than 55% sensitivity and 72% to 85% specificity. A model built on a 13 V-J signature distinguished ophthalmopathy from stable hyperthyroidism, reaching roughly 88% sensitivity and around 81% specificity in cross-validation and 80%/75% in testing. No statistical method was used to fix the sample size in advance, and group allocation was not hidden from the investigators.

The sequenced sample consisted of blood. This clonotype was sampled from a woman in her sixties or seventies with Graves' ophthalmopathy. This sequence uses TRBV28 and TRBJ2-1; 7 central nucleotides agree with TRBD1. The sequenced DNA is TGTGCCAGCGGTTTCCCAGGGGGTACCTACAATGAGCAGTTCTTC. Translation gives CASGFPGGTYNEQFF. Supplemented by the reference TRBV28 and TRBJ2-1 proteins around the CDR3, the complete variable domain is DVKVTQSSRYLVKRTGEKVFLECVQDMDHENMFWYRQDPGLGLRLIYFSYDVKMKEKGDIPEGYSVSREKKERFSLILESASTNQTSMYLCASGFPGGTYNEQFFGPGTRLTVL.